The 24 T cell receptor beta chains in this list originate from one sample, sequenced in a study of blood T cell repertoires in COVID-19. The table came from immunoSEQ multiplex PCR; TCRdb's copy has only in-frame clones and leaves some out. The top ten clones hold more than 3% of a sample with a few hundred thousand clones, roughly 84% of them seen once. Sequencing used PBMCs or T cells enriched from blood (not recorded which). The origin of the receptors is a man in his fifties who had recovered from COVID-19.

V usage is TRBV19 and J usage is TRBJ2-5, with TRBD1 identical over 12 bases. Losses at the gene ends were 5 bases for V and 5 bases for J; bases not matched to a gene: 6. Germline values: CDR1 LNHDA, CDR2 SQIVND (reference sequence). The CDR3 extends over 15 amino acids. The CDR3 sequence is CASSPGQGASETQYF. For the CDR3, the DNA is TGTGCCAGTAGTCCGGGACAGGGGGCTTCGGAGACCCAGTACTTC.

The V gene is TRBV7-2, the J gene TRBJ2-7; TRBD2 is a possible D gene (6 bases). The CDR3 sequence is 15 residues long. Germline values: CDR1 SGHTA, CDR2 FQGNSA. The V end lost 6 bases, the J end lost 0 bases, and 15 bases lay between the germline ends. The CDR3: CASSFRDSSSYEQYF. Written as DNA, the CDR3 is TGTGCCAGCAGTTTCCGGGACTCCAGCTCCTACGAGCAGTACTTC.

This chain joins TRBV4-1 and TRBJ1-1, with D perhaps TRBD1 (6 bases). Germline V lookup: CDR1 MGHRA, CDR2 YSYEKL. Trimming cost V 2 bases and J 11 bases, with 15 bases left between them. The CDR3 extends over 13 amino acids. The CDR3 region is CASSQFIRGAAFF. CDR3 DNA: TGCGCCAGCAGCCAATTTATCAGGGGAGCGGCTTTCTTT.

The CDR3 nucleotides are TGTGCCAGCAGCTATGCCCCGACGGGCTATGGCTACACCTTC. Translation gives CASSYAPTGYGYTF. This sequence joins TRBV7-3 and TRBJ1-2; D gene ambiguous. V lost 4 bases, J lost 4 bases, and 13 bases lay in between. The CDR3 is made up of 14 amino acids. The germline gives CDR1 SGHTA, CDR2 FQGTGA.

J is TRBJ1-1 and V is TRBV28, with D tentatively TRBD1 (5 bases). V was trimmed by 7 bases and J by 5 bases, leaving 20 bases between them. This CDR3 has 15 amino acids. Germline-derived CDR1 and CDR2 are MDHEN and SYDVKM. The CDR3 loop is CASNPPGGRGTEAFF. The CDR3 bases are TGTGCCAGCAACCCCCCCGGGGGAAGGGGAACTGAAGCTTTCTTT.

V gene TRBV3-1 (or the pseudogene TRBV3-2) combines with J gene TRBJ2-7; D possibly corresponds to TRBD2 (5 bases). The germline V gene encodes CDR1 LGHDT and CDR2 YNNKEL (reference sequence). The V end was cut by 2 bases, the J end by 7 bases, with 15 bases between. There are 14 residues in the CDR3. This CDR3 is CASSQREASGEQYF. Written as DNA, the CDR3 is TGTGCCAGCAGCCAAAGAGAGGCATCGGGGGAGCAGTACTTC.

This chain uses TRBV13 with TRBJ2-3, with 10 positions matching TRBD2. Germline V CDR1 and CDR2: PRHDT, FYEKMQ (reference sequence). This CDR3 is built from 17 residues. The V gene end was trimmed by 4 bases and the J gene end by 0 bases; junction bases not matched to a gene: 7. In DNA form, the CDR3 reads TGTGCCAGCAGCTCCCCGACTAGCGGGCCTAGCACAGATACGCAGTATTTT. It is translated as CASSSPTSGPSTDTQYF.

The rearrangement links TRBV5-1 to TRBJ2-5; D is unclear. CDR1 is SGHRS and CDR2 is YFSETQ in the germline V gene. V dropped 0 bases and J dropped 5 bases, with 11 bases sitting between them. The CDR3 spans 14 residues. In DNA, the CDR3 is TGCGCCAGCAGCTTGGCCGCTAGTCGGGAGACCCAGTACTTC. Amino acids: CASSLAASRETQYF.

CDR3 DNA: TGTGCCAGCAGCTTCGGACTAGCGGGGGGGCAGGCAGATACGCAGTATTTT. Translating it yields CASSFGLAGGQADTQYF. V and J are TRBV7-9 and TRBJ2-3; 15 bases agree with TRBD2. Germline V lookup: CDR1 SEHNR, CDR2 FQNEAQ (reference sequence). The ends lost 3 bases at V and 4 bases at J; junction bases unmatched: 5. There are 17 residues in the CDR3. The full variable domain, its missing parts supplied by reference TRBV7-9 and TRBJ2-3, is DTGVSQNPRHKITKRGQNVTFRCDPISEHNRLYWYRQTLGQGPEFLTYFQNEAQLEKSRLLSDRFSAERPKGSFSTLEIQRTEQGDSAMYLCASSFGLAGGQADTQYFGPGTRLTVL.

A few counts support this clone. CDR3 nucleotides: TGTGCCAGCTCACCACCGGCAGGGGTGAACACTGAAGCTTTCTTT. Protein: CASSPPAGVNTEAFF. The chain combines TRBV18 with TRBJ1-1; D perhaps matches TRBD1 (6 bases). CDR1 KGHSH and CDR2 LQKENI come from the germline V gene. This CDR3 contains 15 residues. V lost 0 bases and J 0 bases, leaving 8 bases between the germline ends.

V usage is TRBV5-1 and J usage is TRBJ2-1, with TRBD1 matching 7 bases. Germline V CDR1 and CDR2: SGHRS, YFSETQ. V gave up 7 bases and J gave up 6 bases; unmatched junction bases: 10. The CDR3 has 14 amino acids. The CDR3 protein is CASANGQVGNEQFF. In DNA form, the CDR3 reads TGCGCCAGCGCGAATGGACAGGTAGGCAATGAGCAGTTCTTC.

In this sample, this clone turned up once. The CDR3 reads CASNKAPETQYF. CDR3 coding DNA: TGTGCCAGCAATAAAGCCCCAGAGACCCAGTACTTC. V usage is TRBV28 and J usage is TRBJ2-5, with D unresolved. Looked up from germline, CDR1 is MDHEN and CDR2 is SYDVKM. Trimming shortened V by 7 bases and J by 4 bases, and 10 bases separated the two germline ends. This CDR3 comprises 12 residues.

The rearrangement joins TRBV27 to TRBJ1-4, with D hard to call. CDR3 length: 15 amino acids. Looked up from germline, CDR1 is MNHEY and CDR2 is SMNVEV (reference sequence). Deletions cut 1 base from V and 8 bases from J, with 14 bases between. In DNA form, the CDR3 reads TGTGCCAGCAGTTTATGGGGAGGCTACCGAGAAAAACTGTTTTTT. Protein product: CASSLWGGYREKLFF.

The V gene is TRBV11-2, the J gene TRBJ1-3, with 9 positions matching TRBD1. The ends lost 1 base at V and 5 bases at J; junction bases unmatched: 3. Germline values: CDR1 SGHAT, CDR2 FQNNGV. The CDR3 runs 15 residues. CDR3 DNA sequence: TGTGCCAGCAGCTTAGGGACAGGGGCCCGAAACACCATATATTTT. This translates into CASSLGTGARNTIYF.

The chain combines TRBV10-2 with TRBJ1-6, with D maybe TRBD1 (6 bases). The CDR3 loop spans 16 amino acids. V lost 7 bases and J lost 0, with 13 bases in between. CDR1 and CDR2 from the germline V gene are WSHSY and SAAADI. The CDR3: CASTDTGSSYNSPLHF. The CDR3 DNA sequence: TGCGCCAGCACGGACACAGGGAGCTCCTATAATTCACCCCTCCACTTT.

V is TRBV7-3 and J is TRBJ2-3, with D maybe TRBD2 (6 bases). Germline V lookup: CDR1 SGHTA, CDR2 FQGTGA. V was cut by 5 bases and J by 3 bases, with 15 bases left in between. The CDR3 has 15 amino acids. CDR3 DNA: TGTGCCAGCAGCAATGGGGGGTCAAGGACAGATACGCAGTATTTT. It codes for CASSNGGSRTDTQYF.

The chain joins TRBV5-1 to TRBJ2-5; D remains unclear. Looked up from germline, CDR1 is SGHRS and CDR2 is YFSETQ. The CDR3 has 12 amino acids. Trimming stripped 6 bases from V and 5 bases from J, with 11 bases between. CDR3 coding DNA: TGCGCCAGCACCACGATCGGGGAGACCCAGTACTTC. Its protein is CASTTIGETQYF.

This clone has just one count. CDR3 region: CASSFVVWGRTDTQYF. CDR3 sequence (DNA): TGTGCCAGCAGCTTCGTTGTTTGGGGCCGCACAGATACGCAGTATTTT. V usage is TRBV7-8 and J usage is TRBJ2-3; TRBD1 is a possible D gene (5 bases). V was trimmed by 3 bases and J by 1 base, leaving 14 bases between them. The length of the CDR3 is 16 residues. CDR1 and CDR2 from the germline V gene are SGHVS and FQNEAQ.

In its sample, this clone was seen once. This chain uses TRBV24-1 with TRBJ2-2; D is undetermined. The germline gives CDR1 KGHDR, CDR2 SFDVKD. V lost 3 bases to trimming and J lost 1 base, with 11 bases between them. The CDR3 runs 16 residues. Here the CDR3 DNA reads TGTGCCACCAGTGATCCCCTCGGCGGGAACACCGGGGAGCTGTTTTTT. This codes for CATSDPLGGNTGELFF.

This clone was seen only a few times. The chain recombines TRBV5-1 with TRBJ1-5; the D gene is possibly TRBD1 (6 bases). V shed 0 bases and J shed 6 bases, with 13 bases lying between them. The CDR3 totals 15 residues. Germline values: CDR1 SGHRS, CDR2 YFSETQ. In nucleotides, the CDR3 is TGCGCCAGCAGCTTGGGGACAGCGAATACTCAGCCCCAGCATTTT. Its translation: CASSLGTANTQPQHF.

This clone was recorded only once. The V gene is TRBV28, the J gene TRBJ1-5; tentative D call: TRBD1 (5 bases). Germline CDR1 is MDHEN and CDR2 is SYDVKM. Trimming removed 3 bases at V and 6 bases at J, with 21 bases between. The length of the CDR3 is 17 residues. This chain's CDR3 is CASSFHFPTPGPQPQHF. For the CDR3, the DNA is TGTGCCAGCAGTTTCCACTTTCCTACCCCAGGGCCTCAGCCCCAGCATTTT.

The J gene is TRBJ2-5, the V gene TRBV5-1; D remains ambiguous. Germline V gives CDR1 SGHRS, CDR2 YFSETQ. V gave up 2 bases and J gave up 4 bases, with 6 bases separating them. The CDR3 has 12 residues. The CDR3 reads CASSFGGETQYF. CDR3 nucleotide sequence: TGCGCCAGCAGCTTCGGCGGAGAGACCCAGTACTTC. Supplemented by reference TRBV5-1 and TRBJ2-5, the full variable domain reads KAGVTQTPRYLIKTRGQQVTLSCSPISGHRSVSWYQQTPGQGLQFLFEYFSETQRNKGNFPGRFSGRQFSNSRSEMNVSTLELGDSALYLCASSFGGETQYFGPGTRLLVL.

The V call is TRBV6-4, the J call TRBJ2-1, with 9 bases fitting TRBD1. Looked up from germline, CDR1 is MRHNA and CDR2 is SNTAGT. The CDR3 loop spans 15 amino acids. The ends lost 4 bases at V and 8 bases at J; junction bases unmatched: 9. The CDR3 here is CASSGMGTGRHEQFF. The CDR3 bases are TGTGCCAGCAGTGGGATGGGGACAGGGAGACATGAGCAGTTCTTC.

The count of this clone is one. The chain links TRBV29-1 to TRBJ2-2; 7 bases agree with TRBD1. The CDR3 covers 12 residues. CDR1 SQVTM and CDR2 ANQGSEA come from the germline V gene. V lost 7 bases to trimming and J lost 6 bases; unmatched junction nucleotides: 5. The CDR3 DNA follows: TGCAGCGCTCACAGGGGATCCGGGGAGCTGTTTTTT. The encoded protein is CSAHRGSGELFF.